The rows below give T cell receptor beta chains drawn from one sample of a study of blood T cell repertoires in COVID-19. Produced via immunoSEQ multiplex PCR; TCRdb's table is partial and in-frame only. Seen here are some 72,000 clones, 80% to 90% observed once, and the top ten hold approximately 4.4%. Sequencing was done on a sample of peripheral blood. The receptors were sampled from a man over 45 with active COVID-19. CDR3s include the opening cysteine and the closing phenylalanine or tryptophan. Each record gives: J gene, V gene, clone size, D gene, CDR3 DNA, CDR3 protein. D genes are given only for firm matches. The size of a clone is reported for some rows only, either as once, few or many, or as a class for expanded clones.

>TRBJ1-2|TRBV19|NA|TRBD1
TGTGCCAGTAGTATAGCCGGGACAGGGGGTTATGGCTACACCTTC
CASSIAGTGGYGYTF
>TRBJ1-2|TRBV5-1|NA|TRBD1
TGCGCCAGCAGCCGGGGACAGGGTGTAGGCTACACCTTC
CASSRGQGVGYTF
>TRBJ2-3|TRBV9|NA|TRBD2
TGTGCCAGCAGCGTCGGGGGGGGCCTCGCAGATACGCAGTATTTT
CASSVGGGLADTQYF
>TRBJ1-1|TRBV5-4|NA|NA
TGTGCCAGCAGCACTACAGGGATCAACACTGAAGCTTTCTTT
CASSTTGINTEAFF
>TRBJ2-2|TRBV5-1|NA|NA
TGCGCCAGCAGCTCGGAGGCGGGGGCCGCGGTCGGGGAGCTGTTTTTT
CASSSEAGAAVGELFF
>TRBJ2-1|TRBV5-4|few|TRBD2
TGTGCCAGCAGCTTACGGACTAGTGAGCAGTTCTTC
CASSLRTSEQFF
>TRBJ2-7|TRBV19|many|NA
TGTGCCAGTAGTATTAAACCAGGATACGAGCAGTACTTC
CASSIKPGYEQYF
>TRBJ2-7|TRBV7-9|NA|NA
TGTGCCAGCAGCGCCGGTGGTTTCCGGAGCGAGCAGTACTTC
CASSAGGFRSEQYF
>TRBJ1-4|TRBV28|NA|NA
TGTGCCAGCAACCGAGGGGGGGCGAATGAAAAACTGTTTTTT
CASNRGGANEKLFF
>TRBJ1-5|TRBV19|NA|NA
TGTGCCAGTAATCAGGGTAAGAGCAATCAGCCCCAGCATTTT
CASNQGKSNQPQHF
>TRBJ2-3|TRBV3-1/TRBV3-2|NA|TRBD1
TGTGCCAGCAGCCACCGGGACAGGGGGCTACTTAGCACAGATACGCAGTATTTT
CASSHRDRGLLSTDTQYF
>TRBJ2-7|TRBV7-2|NA|NA
TGTGCCAGCAGCTTAGGGGGCGGCGAGCAGTACTTC
CASSLGGGEQYF
>TRBJ1-3|TRBV11-2|once|NA
TGTGCCAGCAGCTTAGACAGGGTCTCTGGAAACACCATATATTTT
CASSLDRVSGNTIYF
>TRBJ2-7|TRBV28|NA|NA
TGTGCCAGCAGCACCAGGCTGGGAGGTTACGAGCAGTACTTC
CASSTRLGGYEQYF
>TRBJ1-5|TRBV28|NA|NA
TGTGCCAGCAGTTTTTCCCTGTCAGGGTCCCGTCAGCCCCAGCATTTT
CASSFSLSGSRQPQHF
>TRBJ1-2|TRBV28|NA|TRBD1
TGTGCCAGCAGTTTCTTTACAGGGGAGGGCTACACCTTC
CASSFFTGEGYTF
>TRBJ1-5|TRBV6-1|once|TRBD1
TGTGCCAGCAGTGAAGGGGCAGGGGGCCAGCCCCAGCATTTT
CASSEGAGGQPQHF
>TRBJ2-1|TRBV5-1|NA|NA
TGCGCCAGCGGCCGATTCGATGAGCAGTTCTTC
CASGRFDEQFF
>TRBJ1-4|TRBV3-1/TRBV3-2|NA|NA
TGTGCCAGCAGCCAAGATATGGGGGAGGAGGGTGAAAAACTGTTTTTT
CASSQDMGEEGEKLFF
>TRBJ2-7|TRBV6-6|NA|TRBD1
TGTGCCAGCAGTTACCTTGACAGGGATCGCTACGAGCAGTACTTC
CASSYLDRDRYEQYF
>TRBJ1-1|TRBV29-1|NA|NA
TGCAGCCCGGCTGGACAGACGAACACTGAAGCTTTCTTT
CSPAGQTNTEAFF
>TRBJ2-7|TRBV30|NA|NA
TGTGCCTGGAGTGTGGGCAACTCCTACGAGCAGTACTTC
CAWSVGNSYEQYF
>TRBJ2-5|TRBV19|NA|NA
TGTGCCAGTAGTATAACGACAGCAGAGACCCAGTACTTC
CASSITTAETQYF
>TRBJ1-6|TRBV19|NA|NA
TGTGCCACCTCCGGGACGGGAGGATCACCCCTCCACTTT
CATSGTGGSPLHF
>TRBJ1-1|TRBV11-2|few|TRBD1
TGTGCCAGCAGCTTACGACAGGGTGTGCTGAACACTGAAGCTTTCTTT
CASSLRQGVLNTEAFF
>TRBJ2-7|TRBV19|NA|TRBD1
TGTGCCAGTAGTATCACAGGGGCAGACTACGAGCAGTACTTC
CASSITGADYEQYF
>TRBJ1-3|TRBV9|NA|NA
TGTGCCAGCAGCGTAGGGGGGGAGCCTGGAAACACCATATATTTT
CASSVGGEPGNTIYF
>TRBJ1-2|TRBV30|once|TRBD1
TGTGCCTGGACCGGGGGACAGGGGAGGAGTGGCTACACCTTC
CAWTGGQGRSGYTF
>TRBJ1-2|TRBV7-2|NA|NA
TGTGCCAGCAGCGGACAGAACTATGGCTACACCTTC
CASSGQNYGYTF
>TRBJ2-2|TRBV7-8|NA|TRBD1
TGTGCCAGCAGCTCTGCAGGGGGAAGCACCGGGGAGCTGTTTTTT
CASSSAGGSTGELFF
>TRBJ1-5|TRBV15|NA|NA
TGTGCCACCAGCAATAGACAGTCCTATAGCAATCAGCCCCAGCATTTT
CATSNRQSYSNQPQHF
>TRBJ2-1|TRBV12-3/TRBV12-4|NA|TRBD1
TGTGCCAGCAGTTTGGCAGGGGGCAATGAGCAGTTCTTC
CASSLAGGNEQFF
>TRBJ1-1|TRBV7-8|NA|NA
TGTGCCAGCAGCTCGGGGGGGTCGGGTGGATACACTGAAGCTTTCTTT
CASSSGGSGGYTEAFF
>TRBJ2-1|TRBV19|NA|NA
TGTGCCAGTAGTATGAAGGGCGGACTTGAGCAGTTCTTC
CASSMKGGLEQFF
>TRBJ2-5|TRBV5-1|NA|TRBD1
TGCGCCAGCAGCCAACAGCCGGGACAGGGGGGTGAGACCCAGTACTTC
CASSQQPGQGGETQYF
>TRBJ2-7|TRBV5-1|NA|TRBD1
TGCGCCAGCAATGCAGGGGGCTCCCCCCTCTACGAGCAGTACTTC
CASNAGGSPLYEQYF
>TRBJ2-1|TRBV4-1|NA|TRBD2
TGTGGCAGCAGCGGCGGGAGGGGCTCCTACAATGAGCAGTTCTTC
CGSSGGRGSYNEQFF
>TRBJ2-7|TRBV28|NA|TRBD1
TGTGCCAGCAACCTGCTACAGGGGCCCCGGCTGTACTTC
CASNLLQGPRLYF
>TRBJ1-5|TRBV6-5|NA|TRBD1
TGTGCCAGCAGTTCGGACAGGTACCAGCCCCAGCATTTT
CASSSDRYQPQHF
>TRBJ2-3|TRBV5-1|NA|TRBD2
TGCGCCAGCAGCGCATCTAGCGGGAGGATTTCAGATACGCAGTATTTT
CASSASSGRISDTQYF
>TRBJ2-6|TRBV6-6|NA|TRBD1
TGTGCCAGCAGGGAAAGGGGGCAAGGGGCCAACGTCCTGACTTTC
CASRERGQGANVLTF
>TRBJ1-5|TRBV24-1|NA|NA
TGTGCCACCAGTGAAAATGACAGGAGTCAGCCCCAGCATTTT
CATSENDRSQPQHF
>TRBJ2-7|TRBV5-4|NA|TRBD1
TGTGCCAGCAGCGCCGACAGGGGGGGCTACGAGCAGTACTTC
CASSADRGGYEQYF
>TRBJ2-1|TRBV18|NA|TRBD1
TGTGCCAGCTCAATAGGACAGGGGGCGGGTGAGCAGTTCTTC
CASSIGQGAGEQFF
>TRBJ2-7|TRBV7-9|NA|TRBD1
TGTGCCAGCAGCCGTGGACAGGACTACGAGCAGTACTTC
CASSRGQDYEQYF
>TRBJ1-1|TRBV3-1/TRBV3-2|few|NA
TGTGCCAGCAGCCAAGTCGAAAGGGGTCCTGAAGCTTTCTTT
CASSQVERGPEAFF
>TRBJ2-2|TRBV25-1|NA|TRBD1
TGTGCCAGCAGAAACACCTACAGGGGGCCGAACACCGGGGAGCTGTTTTTT
CASRNTYRGPNTGELFF
>TRBJ1-4|TRBV30|NA|NA
TGTGCCTGGAGTGTAGGGAGGGGTTCTAATGAAAAACTGTTTTTT
CAWSVGRGSNEKLFF
>TRBJ1-1|TRBV28|NA|NA
TGTGCCAGCAGCGGGGGAGAGGGCCTCACTGAAGCTTTCTTT
CASSGGEGLTEAFF
>TRBJ2-1|TRBV11-1|NA|TRBD2
TGTGCCAGCAGCCCAAGCGGGAGCTCCTACAATGAGCAGTTCTTC
CASSPSGSSYNEQFF
>TRBJ1-1|TRBV2|NA|TRBD1
TGTGCCAGCAGTTTGGGACAGACGAACACTGAAGCTTTCTTT
CASSLGQTNTEAFF
>TRBJ2-7|TRBV4-1|few|TRBD1
TGCGCCAGCAGCCAAGCGACAGGGGACCGCGAGCAGTACTTC
CASSQATGDREQYF
>TRBJ1-2|TRBV2|once|NA
TGTGCCAGCAGAGAAGCCGCAGATAACTATGGCTACACCTTC
CASREAADNYGYTF
>TRBJ2-3|TRBV15|NA|NA
TGTGCCACCAGCAGAGGAAACTACAGGGCAAAGTGGTCAGATACGCAGTATTTT
CATSRGNYRAKWSDTQYF
>TRBJ1-1|TRBV25-1|NA|NA
TGTGCCAGCAGTGCCCAACGGACAGAGAGTACTGAAGCTTTCTTT
CASSAQRTESTEAFF
>TRBJ2-1|TRBV29-1|NA|TRBD1
TGCAGCGTCATACAGGGGGGTTTGGGTGAGCAGTTCTTC
CSVIQGGLGEQFF
>TRBJ2-2|TRBV7-6|NA|NA
TGTGCCAGCACCACTACAGGGTTTTTTGAAACCGGGGAGCTGTTTTTT
CASTTTGFFETGELFF
>TRBJ1-4|TRBV15|NA|TRBD1
TGTGCCACAGTTGCGACAGGGGGCCTTGAAAAACTGTTTTTT
CATVATGGLEKLFF